This T cell receptor beta chain was found in a study of T-cell reconstitution after alpha-beta-depleted transplantation in children. Construction of the TCRbeta library involved unique molecular identifiers. Using its own MiXCR run on the PCR reads, TCRdb lists one record per CDR3 protein. The table records about 210,000 distinct CDR3 sequences, approximately 17% of them present only once. The CDR3 runs 17 residues. V lost 0 bases, J lost 4 bases, and 12 bases stayed unmatched. In germline, CDR1 is SGHRS, CDR2 YFSETQ. This clonotype has more than one count but fewer than ten. The material was PBMCs, mostly from graft donor cells, obtained 360 days after TCRalphabeta/CD19-depleted stem cell transplant. The chain is built from TRBV5-1 and TRBJ1-2; 7 nucleotides align to TRBD1. This TCR was recovered from a male patient between 2 and 15 years old who had a stem cell transplant for acute lymphoblastic leukemia, so the T cells may come from the graft donor. For the CDR3, the DNA is TGCGCCAGCAGCTTGGCGGGGACAGTCACGCTGACCTATGGCTACACCTTC. This gives the protein CASSLAGTVTLTYGYTF. The complete variable domain, with remaining parts taken from reference TRBV5-1 and TRBJ1-2, reads KAGVTQTPRYLIKTRGQQVTLSCSPISGHRSVSWYQQTPGQGLQFLFEYFSETQRNKGNFPGRFSGRQFSNSRSEMNVSTLELGDSALYLCASSLAGTVTLTYGYTFGSGTRLTVV.